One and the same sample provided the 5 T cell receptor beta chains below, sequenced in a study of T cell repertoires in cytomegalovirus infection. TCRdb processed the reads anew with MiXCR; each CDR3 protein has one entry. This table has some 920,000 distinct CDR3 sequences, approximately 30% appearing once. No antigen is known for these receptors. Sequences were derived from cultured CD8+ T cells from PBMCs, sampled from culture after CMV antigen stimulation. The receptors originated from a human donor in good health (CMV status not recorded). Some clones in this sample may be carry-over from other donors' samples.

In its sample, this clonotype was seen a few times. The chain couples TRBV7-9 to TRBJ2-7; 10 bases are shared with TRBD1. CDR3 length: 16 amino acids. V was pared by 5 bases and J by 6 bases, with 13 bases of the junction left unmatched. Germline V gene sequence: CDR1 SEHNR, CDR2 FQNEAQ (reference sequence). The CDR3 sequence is CASSAPGTGERGEQYF. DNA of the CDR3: TGTGCCAGCAGCGCCCCCGGGACAGGGGAAAGAGGCGAGCAGTACTTC.

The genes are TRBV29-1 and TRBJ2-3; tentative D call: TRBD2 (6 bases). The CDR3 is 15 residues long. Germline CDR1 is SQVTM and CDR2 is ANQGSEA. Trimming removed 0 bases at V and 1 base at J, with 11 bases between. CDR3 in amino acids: CSVEDRGGGTDTQYF. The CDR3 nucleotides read TGCAGCGTTGAAGATCGGGGCGGGGGCACAGATACGCAGTATTTT.

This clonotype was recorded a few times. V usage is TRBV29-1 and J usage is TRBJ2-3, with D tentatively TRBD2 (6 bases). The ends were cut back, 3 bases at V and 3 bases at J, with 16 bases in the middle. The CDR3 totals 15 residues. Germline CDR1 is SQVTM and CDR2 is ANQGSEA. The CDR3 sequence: CSVDWAGYGTDTQYF. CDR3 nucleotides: TGCAGCGTTGATTGGGCGGGGTATGGGACAGATACGCAGTATTTT.

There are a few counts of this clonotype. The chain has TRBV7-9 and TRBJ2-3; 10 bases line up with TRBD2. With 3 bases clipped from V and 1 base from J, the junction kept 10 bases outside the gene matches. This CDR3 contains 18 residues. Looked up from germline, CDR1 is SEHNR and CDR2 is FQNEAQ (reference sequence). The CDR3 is CASSLERGGPPRTDTQYF. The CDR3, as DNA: TGTGCCAGCAGCTTGGAGCGGGGGGGCCCGCCCCGCACAGATACGCAGTATTTT.

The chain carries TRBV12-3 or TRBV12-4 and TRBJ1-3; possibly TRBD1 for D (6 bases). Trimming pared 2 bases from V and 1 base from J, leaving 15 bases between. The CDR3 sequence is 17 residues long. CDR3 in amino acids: CASSLIGGYSSGNTIYF. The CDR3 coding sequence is TGTGCCAGCAGTTTAATAGGGGGATACTCGTCTGGAAACACCATATATTTT.